This T cell receptor (beta chain) was found in a study of blood T cell repertoires in COVID-19. Turning to the study itself: Samples taken during acute and convalescent COVID-19 were collected in the United States, Italy and Spain.

Libraries were prepared by immunoSEQ multiplex PCR; TCRdb keeps only in-frame clonotypes and omits some of them. Of roughly 260,000 clones in the sample, more than 75% were seen once. The CDR3 is 19 residues long. Deletions cut 0 bases from V and 5 bases from J, with 23 bases between. Per germline, CDR1 LGHDT and CDR2 YNNKEL (reference sequence). The receptor's source is a man aged 35-49 years who had recovered from COVID-19. The chain uses TRBV3-1 (or the pseudogene TRBV3-2) and TRBJ1-5; D possibly corresponds to TRBD1 (6 bases). Sample: peripheral blood. The CDR3 protein is CASSQENEQGPSTDQPQHF. In DNA form, the CDR3 reads TGTGCCAGCAGCCAAGAAAATGAACAGGGACCTTCAACGGATCAGCCCCAGCATTTT.